The 11 T cell receptor beta chains in this list originate from one sample, sequenced in a study of a mutant IDH1 vaccine in newly diagnosed glioma. Time point indicated: week 35, safety follow-up. Topical imiquimod was applied with each vaccine dose, which held 300 ug of mutant IDH1 20-mer peptide. These TCRs are of unknown antigen specificity. Sequencing was performed with immunoSEQ multiplex PCR; in TCRdb, only in-frame clones are kept and a portion is missing. This repertoire shows about 68,000 clones, roughly 83% found once; its top ten account for about an eighth. The sample consisted of PBMCs, taken from a glioma patient whose treatment included an IDH1 peptide vaccine. All receptors come from a man younger than 35 with glioma.

The chain is built from TRBV6-1 and TRBJ1-1; possible D gene TRBD1, 5 bases. From germline, CDR1 is MNHNS and CDR2 SASEGT. The CDR3 contains 14 residues. The V end lost 6 bases, the J end lost 4 bases, and 15 bases lay between the germline ends. This chain's CDR3 is CASRTRVEGTEAFF. The CDR3 nucleotides read TGTGCCAGCAGAACCAGGGTCGAGGGCACTGAAGCTTTCTTT.

The chain employs TRBV7-8 and TRBJ1-2; tentatively, D is TRBD1 (5 bases). Germline CDR1 SGHVS, CDR2 FQNEAQ. The CDR3 covers 16 residues. V lost 1 base and J 4 bases, leaving 16 bases between the germline ends. CDR3 coding DNA: TGTGCCAGCAGCTTAGAAGGGGCAGATTCGCGCTATGGCTACACCTTC. Protein sequence: CASSLEGADSRYGYTF. Full variable domain (outside the CDR3, taken from reference TRBV7-8 and TRBJ1-2): GAGVSQSPRYKVAKRGQDVALRCDPISGHVSLFWYQQALGQGPEFLTYFQNEAQLDKSGLPSDRFFAERPEGSVSTLKIQRTQQEDSAVYLCASSLEGADSRYGYTFGSGTRLTVV.

This chain connects TRBV5-4 to TRBJ2-7, with D perhaps matching TRBD1 (6 bases). V lost 3 bases and J lost 3, with 16 bases in between. CDR3 size: 15 residues. Germline V gene lookup returns CDR1 SGHNT and CDR2 YYREEE (reference sequence). For the CDR3, the DNA is TGTGCCAGCAGCTCCGGGACACATACCAACTACGAGCAGTACTTC. This codes for CASSSGTHTNYEQYF.

V usage is TRBV5-1 and J usage is TRBJ1-5; D is ambiguous. CDR1 and CDR2 (germline): SGHRS, YFSETQ. There are 15 residues in the CDR3. V dropped 4 bases and J dropped 0 bases, with 11 bases sitting between them. CDR3: CASSPMADSNQPQHF. The CDR3 coding sequence is TGCGCCAGCAGCCCGATGGCAGATAGCAATCAGCCCCAGCATTTT. Looking up the rest from reference TRBV5-1 and TRBJ1-5 gives the full variable domain: KAGVTQTPRYLIKTRGQQVTLSCSPISGHRSVSWYQQTPGQGLQFLFEYFSETQRNKGNFPGRFSGRQFSNSRSEMNVSTLELGDSALYLCASSPMADSNQPQHFGDGTRLSIL.

The CDR3 DNA reads as TGTGCCAGCAGTGAAGTTCAGGGCGTCACTGAAGCTTTCTTT. Its protein is CASSEVQGVTEAFF. This chain connects TRBV2 to TRBJ1-1; the D gene is possibly TRBD1 (5 bases). Trimming stripped 1 base from V and 4 bases from J, with 10 bases between. The CDR3 has 14 residues. From germline, CDR1 is SNHLY and CDR2 FYNNEI.

This rearrangement joins TRBV11-2 to TRBJ1-2; unclear D gene. CDR1 SGHAT and CDR2 FQNNGV come from the germline V gene. V gave up 1 base and J gave up 7 bases, with 10 bases separating them. The CDR3 runs 13 residues. The CDR3, as DNA: TGTGCCAGCAGCTTAGGGGCGCTAGCTGGCTACACCTTC. Translating gives CASSLGALAGYTF.

The rearrangement links TRBV10-3 to TRBJ1-2; D unclear. Germline CDR1 reads ENHRY; CDR2 reads SYGVKD. CDR3 length: 15 residues. The V end was cut by 10 bases, the J end by 6 bases, with 24 bases between. The CDR3 DNA follows: TGTGCCACCGCGATCCAGGTTTTCGGGGAGCATGGCTACACCTTC. Its translation is CATAIQVFGEHGYTF.

The J gene is TRBJ2-5, the V gene TRBV5-4, with 9 nucleotides matching TRBD1. The trim removed 4 bases at V and 5 bases at J, leaving 9 bases unmatched. The CDR3 covers 15 residues. CDR1 SGHNT and CDR2 YYREEE come from the germline V gene (reference sequence). Here the CDR3 reads CASSRGTGITETQYF. CDR3 nucleotides: TGTGCCAGCAGCCGTGGGACAGGGATTACGGAGACCCAGTACTTC.

This clone has just a few counts. The V and J genes are TRBV19 and TRBJ2-7; D is perhaps TRBD2 (5 bases). This CDR3 region has 17 residues. The V gene's germline CDR1 is LNHDA and CDR2 SQIVND (reference sequence). The ends were cut back, 1 base at V and 0 bases at J, with 16 bases in the middle. The CDR3 nucleotides read TGTGCCAGTAGTATAGTTCTAGCTGGACCCGTCTCCTACGAGCAGTACTTC. Translation gives CASSIVLAGPVSYEQYF.

This clone appeared a few times. The CDR3 coding sequence is TGTGCCATCAGCCCAAGGGCCGATCAGCCCCAGCATTTT. It translates to CAISPRADQPQHF. The J gene is TRBJ1-5, the V gene TRBV10-3, with no clear D. Germline loops: CDR1 ENHRY, CDR2 SYGVKD. The CDR3 has 13 amino acids. Deletions cut 6 bases from V and 5 bases from J, with 11 bases between.

The chain employs TRBV19 and TRBJ1-2, with 9 bases matching TRBD1. This CDR3 is built from 17 residues. V was clipped by 2 bases and J by 6 bases; unmatched bases: 13. The V gene's germline CDR1 is LNHDA and CDR2 SQIVND (reference sequence). DNA for the CDR3: TGTGCCAGTAGTATATTGATGGGTGACAGGGGGACAAATGGCTACACCTTC. It is translated as CASSILMGDRGTNGYTF.